The 3 T cell receptor beta chains presented below share a single source sample, sequenced in a study of blood T cell repertoires in COVID-19 (TCRdb year 2020). The library was built by means of the immunoSEQ multiplex PCR assay. TCRdb holds this immuneACCESS table with in-frame rearrangements only. Some clones are missing; in checked studies, unresolved V genes explain under half, and the rest has no known cause. This sample comprises 260,000 or so clones, 80% to 90% of them detected only once. The top ten clones comprise 3.5% to 4% of the sample. The sample taken for sequencing was PBMCs or T cells enriched from blood (not recorded which). The receptors come from a woman in her forties who had been exposed to COVID-19.

The rearrangement links TRBV4-2 to TRBJ2-3; weak D call: TRBD1 (6 bases). Trimming took off 1 base at V and 2 bases at J, with 13 bases between the two ends. Germline V CDR1 and CDR2: LGHNA, YNFKEQ. The CDR3 has 16 residues. Here the CDR3 DNA reads TGTGCCAGCAGCCAAGGGTCAGAGGGGGTCACAGATACGCAGTATTTT. It codes for CASSQGSEGVTDTQYF.

In its sample, this clone was seen once. The chain couples TRBV19 to TRBJ1-2; 7 bases are a match to TRBD1. The CDR3 consists of 13 residues. CDR1 LNHDA and CDR2 SQIVND come from the germline V gene (reference sequence). The trim removed 2 bases at V and 7 bases at J, leaving 4 bases unmatched. The CDR3 DNA reads as TGTGCCAGTAGTATACTAGGGGGCGTTGGCTACACCTTC. This translates into CASSILGGVGYTF.

V usage is TRBV2 and J usage is TRBJ1-1; TRBD1 might be the D (5 bases). Germline-derived CDR1 and CDR2 are SNHLY and FYNNEI. The CDR3 totals 15 residues. With 2 bases removed from V and 1 base from J, the gap between germline ends came to 11 bases. The DNA for the CDR3 is TGTGCCAGCAGTGAATGGGACTCTGAGAACACTGAAGCTTTCTTT. It yields the protein CASSEWDSENTEAFF.